This TCR beta chain was captured by sequencing in a study of cytomegalovirus exposure and HLA in healthy donors. The PCR made use of 60 Vbeta and 13 Jbeta primers. Here immunoSEQ multiplex PCR was the method, and the copy in TCRdb shows in-frame clones only, minus some. This table lists roughly 78,000 clones. V lost 4 bases, J lost 4 bases, and 5 bases lay in between. This CDR3 has 12 amino acids. Looked up from germline, CDR1 is MGHDK and CDR2 is SYGVNS. The TCR comes from a boy aged 10-17 years in good health and CMV-seronegative. Sequenced material: PBMCs. The rearrangement joins TRBV25-1 to TRBJ1-5; D not resolved. This CDR3 is CASSAGNQPQHF. DNA of the CDR3: TGTGCCAGCAGTGCGGGTAATCAGCCCCAGCATTTT.